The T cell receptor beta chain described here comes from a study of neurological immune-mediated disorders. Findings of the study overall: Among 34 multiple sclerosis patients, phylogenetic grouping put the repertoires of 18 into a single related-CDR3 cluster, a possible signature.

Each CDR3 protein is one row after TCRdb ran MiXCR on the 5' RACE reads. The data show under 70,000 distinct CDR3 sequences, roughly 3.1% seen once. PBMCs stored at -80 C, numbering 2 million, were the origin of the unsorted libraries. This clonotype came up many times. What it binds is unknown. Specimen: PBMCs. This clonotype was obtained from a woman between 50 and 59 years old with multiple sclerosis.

CDR3 residues: CASGQGTGNTIYF. The CDR3 DNA is TGCGCCAGCGGACAGGGTACTGGAAACACCATATATTTT. This rearrangement joins TRBV5-1 to TRBJ1-3, with TRBD1 identical over 8 bases. Trimming removed 7 bases from V and 2 bases from J; junction bases left unmatched: 2. The CDR3 is 13 amino acids. Looked up from germline, CDR1 is SGHRS and CDR2 is YFSETQ.